This T cell receptor (beta chain) was obtained from a study of blood T cell repertoires in COVID-19 (dated by TCRdb to the early 2020s). In terms of the full investigation: The collaborator samples originated in the United States, Italy and Spain and spanned the acute and convalescent phases of COVID-19. A de-identified subject ID, COVID-19 status, age in years and sex were almost always included in the sample metadata. Samples came from the ongoing ImmuneRACE study (first 160 participants) plus 1,254 subjects from 6 global collaborators. HLA class I and class II types, where available, came from metadata supplied by the sample provider rather than from assay-based typing. The repertoires were released in a freely available public database intended as a resource for research on the immune response to SARS-CoV-2. Deeply sampled blood TCRbeta repertoires from subjects exposed to, actively infected with, or recovered from COVID-19 were included in the dataset. The material from the prospective study consisted of cDNA or gDNA derived from T cells, B-cell-depleted T cells, or PBMCs.

V ends up 3 bases short and J 2 bases short, with an unmatched junction base count of 6. In the germline V gene, CDR1 corresponds to SGHTA and CDR2 to FQGNSA. The CDR3, cysteine through phenylalanine, is 15 amino acids long. Left in the record is the CDR3 DNA by itself, 45 bases read in frame from the first base. Each collaborating institution followed its own protocols to collect whole blood in K2EDTA tubes. For TCRbeta analysis, collaborator samples were shipped as frozen whole blood, as isolated PBMCs, or as DNA extracted from either sample type. As regards this clone: Its antigen has not been determined. Per-base qualities were not stored, and no clone one base away is much larger.

The immunoSEQ Assay, a bias-controlled multiplex PCR, was used to amplify TCRbeta CDR3 regions from genomic DNA. As for the authors' bioinformatics: The number of nucleated cells in each sample was estimated from the amplification of reference gene primers within the assay. To quantify the absolute abundance of each unique TCRbeta CDR3 rearrangement, sequence reads were collapsed and filtered. For each sample, productive Simpson clonality was calculated as the square root of Simpson's diversity index across productive rearrangements. TCRdb's version of the immuneACCESS table is confined to in-frame rearrangements and falls short of the full clone set. An unresolved V gene accounts for under half of the shortfall where checked; the remainder is of unknown origin. That table is the source of V, J and clone size, and D and trimming were worked out from the DNA. Counted in this sample were about 55,000 clones; around 84% of them appeared once. The top ten constitute roughly 6.4% of the sample.

The paper as a whole reports these results and caveats: The amount of clinical and demographic metadata varied by source and participant and was provided uncurated.

Recombination linked TRBV7-2 to TRBJ1-2; 7 of the junction bases match TRBD1. This TCR was sampled from a human donor in a cohort sampled during active or convalescent COVID-19. What was sequenced was peripheral blood. The sequenced DNA: TGTGCCAGCAGCTTCGGAGGGGGACAGAACTATGGCTACACCTTC. Translated, this is CASSFGGGQNYGYTF.